One and the same sample provided the 8 T cell receptor beta chains below, sequenced in a study of T-cell memory formation after mild COVID-19. TCRdb independently ran MiXCR on the 5' RACE reads; one entry per CDR3 protein. The sample yields 400,000 to 550,000 distinct CDR3 sequences, approximately 23% seen once. The specimen sequenced was PBMCs or a T cell subset sorted from them (not recorded which). The receptors originated from an adult woman who had mild COVID-19 (a few samples of this study predate the infection). Cell type and time point are not known.

The V gene is TRBV25-1, the J gene TRBJ2-3; 7 positions match TRBD2. J lost 0 bases, V lost 3 bases, and 0 bases had no gene match. Germline CDR1 reads MGHDK; CDR2 reads SYGVNS. This CDR3 contains 14 residues. In DNA form, the CDR3 reads TGTGCCAGCAGTGAGCGGGGGAGCACAGATACGCAGTATTTT. This gives the protein CASSERGSTDTQYF.

The J gene is TRBJ1-4, the V gene TRBV20-1, with D maybe TRBD1 (6 bases). Germline CDR1 DFQATT, CDR2 SNEGSKA (reference sequence). Between the trimmed V and J ends, which lost 2 bases and 15 bases, there was a span of 31 bases. The CDR3 spans 17 residues. CDR3 sequence (DNA): TGCAGTGCTAGAACCCCCGGGACGACAGGACCTAATGAAAAGGTGTTTTTT. Amino acids: CSARTPGTTGPNEKVFF.

The table lists this clonotype with a few counts. This chain joins TRBV29-1 and TRBJ2-7; 7 bases are a match to TRBD1. Trimming took 1 base from V and 5 from J; bases not matched to a gene: 5. The germline V gene encodes CDR1 SQVTM and CDR2 ANQGSEA. The CDR3 covers 13 residues. The CDR3 reads CSVEGGTVDEQYF. CDR3 coding DNA: TGCAGCGTTGAAGGAGGGACAGTTGACGAGCAGTACTTC.

The chain recombines TRBV6-5 with TRBJ2-7; the D call may be TRBD1 or TRBD2 (6 bases each). The V gene's germline CDR1 is MNHEY and CDR2 SVGAGI. The CDR3 has 16 amino acids. V lost 2 bases, J lost 5 bases, and 19 bases lay in between. In DNA, the CDR3 is TGTGCCAGCAGTTACCCTAGCCGGCAGGGGACTCACGAGCAGTACTTC. Residues: CASSYPSRQGTHEQYF.

V usage is TRBV7-7 and J usage is TRBJ2-7; D gene uncertain. CDR1 is SSHAT, CDR2 FNYEAQ, per germline (reference sequence). The V and J ends lost 5 bases and 5 bases respectively, with 13 bases between them. The CDR3 has 13 residues. The CDR3 region is CASSPPSGHEQYF. The CDR3 DNA follows: TGTGCCAGCAGCCCCCCCTCGGGCCACGAGCAGTACTTC.

CDR3 nucleotides: TGTGCCAGCAGCTTAGAGGCGCGCATTGGTGGCTACACCTTC. Its translation: CASSLEARIGGYTF. The J gene is TRBJ1-2, the V gene TRBV11-2; no definite D call. The CDR3 consists of 14 residues. Germline CDR1 SGHAT, CDR2 FQNNGV. V gave up 0 bases and J gave up 7 bases, with 12 bases separating them.

This clonotype appeared a few times. The V call is TRBV7-2, the J call TRBJ2-3, with a possible D match to TRBD1 (5 bases). Germline V CDR1 and CDR2: SGHTA, FQGNSA. There are 16 residues in the CDR3. V shed 5 bases and J shed 4 bases, with 19 bases lying between them. The CDR3 sequence is CASSQGVSPRSDTQYF. The CDR3 bases are TGTGCCAGCAGCCAAGGGGTGAGTCCGAGGTCAGATACGCAGTATTTT.

The chain carries TRBV29-1 and TRBJ1-1; D remains unclear. With 5 bases removed from V and 1 base from J, the gap between germline ends came to 8 bases. CDR1 is SQVTM and CDR2 is ANQGSEA in the germline V gene. The CDR3 extends over 12 amino acids. This chain's CDR3 is CSVSGANTEAFF. The DNA for the CDR3 is TGCAGCGTTTCGGGAGCGAACACTGAAGCTTTCTTT.